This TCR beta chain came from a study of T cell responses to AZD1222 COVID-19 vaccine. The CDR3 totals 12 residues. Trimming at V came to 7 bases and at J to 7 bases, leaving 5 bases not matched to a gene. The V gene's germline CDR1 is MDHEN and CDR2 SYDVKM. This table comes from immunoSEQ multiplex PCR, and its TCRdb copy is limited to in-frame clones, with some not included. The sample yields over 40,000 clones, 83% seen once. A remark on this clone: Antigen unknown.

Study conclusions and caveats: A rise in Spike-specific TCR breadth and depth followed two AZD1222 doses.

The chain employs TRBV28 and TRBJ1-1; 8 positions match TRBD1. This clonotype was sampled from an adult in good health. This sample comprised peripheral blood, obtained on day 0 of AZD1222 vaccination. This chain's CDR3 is CASIRQGIEAFF. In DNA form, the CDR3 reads TGTGCCAGCATCAGACAGGGGATTGAAGCTTTCTTT.